The entry below describes one T cell receptor beta chain. Its antigen remains unidentified. The record has no base qualities; no much larger clone is one base away. The sample is drawn from a study of blood T cell repertoires in COVID-19 (dated by TCRdb to between 2020 and 2021). Context from the whole study: Samples covering the acute and convalescent phases of COVID-19 were provided by collaborators in the United States, Italy and Spain. The prospective study material was composed of cDNA or gDNA derived from T cells, B-cell-depleted T cells, or PBMCs. Subjects who had been exposed to COVID-19, were actively infected with it, or had recovered from it provided the deeply sampled blood TCRbeta repertoires that made up the dataset. Samples were obtained from the ongoing ImmuneRACE study (first 160 participants) and from roughly 1,300 subjects provided by 6 global collaborators. A freely available public database, intended as a resource for researchers studying the immune response to SARS-CoV-2, is where the repertoires were released. The sample metadata nearly always contained a de-identified subject ID, COVID-19 status, age in years and sex. Where HLA class I and class II types were available, the types were taken from metadata supplied by the sample provider, not from assay-based typing. The paper's findings and limits, for the study overall: How much clinical and demographic metadata was included differed by source and by participant, and the metadata was provided uncurated.

Enrolling through a virtual design, the prospective study's participants ranged in age from roughly 18 to 95 years and lived across about two dozen United States geographic areas. To assign participants to cohorts, the prospective study relied on clinical history that participants themselves reported in a screening survey and a study questionnaire. Each participant in the prospective study had whole blood, serum and a nasopharyngeal or oropharyngeal swab collected by mobile phlebotomists. Over an approximately two-month period, participants in the prospective study had the option of providing additional blood draws and questionnaires. Before DNA extraction, prospective study blood samples were shipped either frozen or at room temperature. TCRbeta CDR3 regions were amplified from genomic DNA using the immunoSEQ Assay, a bias-controlled multiplex PCR. Concerning the study's data processing: The number of nucleated cells in each sample was estimated from the amplification of reference gene primers within the assay. To quantify the absolute abundance of each unique TCRbeta CDR3 rearrangement, sequence reads were collapsed and filtered. For each sample, productive Simpson clonality was calculated as the square root of Simpson's diversity index across productive rearrangements. TCRdb provides this immuneACCESS table in a form limited to in-frame rearrangements. Some clones are lacking; in checked studies, under half of them reflect an unresolved V gene, and why the rest are absent is not known. That table furnishes V, J and clone size, whereas the DNA furnished D and trimming. The sample table holds about 200,000 clones, of which roughly 87% were seen once. The ten largest clonotypes hold 2% to 2.5% of the sample.

At the junction V is shortened by 5 bases and J by 6 bases; bases outside the gene matches: 5. The germline V gene (reference sequence) sets CDR1 to LNHDA and CDR2 to SQIVND. From the cysteine up to the phenylalanine, the CDR3 has a length of 14 residues. Only CDR3 DNA remains: 42 bases, in frame from the first base. The sequence was obtained from a middle-aged woman with acute COVID-19. Sequenced sample: PBMCs or T cells enriched from blood (not recorded which). The sequence is built from TRBV19 and TRBJ1-5; 9 middle bases align to TRBD1. The CDR3 region: CASSPQTGGQPQHF. The DNA sequence is as follows: TGTGCCAGTAGTCCGCAGACAGGGGGTCAGCCCCAGCATTTT.